Listed here are 28 T cell receptor beta chains from one sample, sequenced in a study of CD8+ T cells in alopecia areata. Following extraction, RNA underwent reverse transcription to cDNA, which served as the sequencing template. Libraries were prepared by immunoSEQ multiplex PCR; TCRdb keeps only in-frame clonotypes and omits some of them. This table has more than 95,000 clones, less than 50% appearing once. Sequencing was carried out using NKG2D-low CD8+ T cells sorted from blood. These receptors were collected from a human donor with alopecia areata.

This clone has only a few counts. This chain uses TRBV7-9 with TRBJ2-6, with D perhaps TRBD1 (6 bases). Germline CDR1 is SEHNR and CDR2 is FQNEAQ (reference sequence). The V end was cut by 4 bases, the J end by 0 bases, with 19 bases between. This CDR3 contains 19 residues. The CDR3 sequence: CASSSDRRTVISGANVLTF. The DNA of the CDR3 is TGTGCCAGCAGCTCAGATCGAAGGACAGTAATCTCTGGGGCCAACGTCCTGACTTTC.

This clone was observed once. The gene calls are TRBV27 and TRBJ2-3, with 12 bases matching TRBD2. J gave up 3 bases and V 4 bases, and 2 bases lay outside the gene matches. The CDR3 consists of 15 residues. Germline values: CDR1 MNHEY, CDR2 SMNVEV (reference sequence). The CDR3, as DNA: TGTGCCAGCAGTTCGACTAGCGGGAGAACAGATACGCAGTATTTT. This codes for CASSSTSGRTDTQYF.

This clone was picked up a small number of times. The chain employs TRBV30 and TRBJ1-1; D perhaps matches TRBD1 (6 bases). The length of the CDR3 is 14 residues. Trimming stripped 1 base from V and 1 base from J, with 10 bases between. Germline V gives CDR1 GTSNPN, CDR2 SVGIG (reference sequence). The CDR3 spells CAWSDGTSNTEAFF. The CDR3 DNA reads TGTGCCTGGAGTGACGGGACATCGAACACTGAAGCTTTCTTT.

The CDR3 is CSVEGTSDGGDEQFF. The CDR3 bases are TGCAGCGTTGAAGGTACTAGCGACGGAGGGGATGAGCAGTTCTTC. The rearrangement uses TRBV29-1 and TRBJ2-1; 7 nucleotides line up with TRBD2. V was pared by 1 base and J by 8 bases, with 11 bases of the junction left unmatched. The CDR3 has 15 residues. CDR1 is SQVTM and CDR2 is ANQGSEA in the germline V gene.

The genes are TRBV29-1 and TRBJ1-2; D might be TRBD1 (5 bases). V was clipped by 6 bases and J by 3 bases, with 11 bases between them. There are 12 residues in the CDR3. Germline V gene sequence: CDR1 SQVTM, CDR2 ANQGSEA. Here the CDR3 reads CSVPPGYYGYTF. The CDR3, as DNA: TGCAGCGTCCCACCAGGGTACTATGGCTACACCTTC.

V gene TRBV25-1 combines with J gene TRBJ2-5, with D tentatively TRBD2 (5 bases). Germline V gives CDR1 MGHDK, CDR2 SYGVNS. The ends were cut back, 7 bases at V and 7 bases at J, with 7 bases in the middle. The CDR3 spans 10 residues. CDR3 nucleotide sequence: TGTGCCAGCATGGCGGGGACCCAGTACTTC. It codes for CASMAGTQYF.

The rearrangement uses TRBV30 and TRBJ2-1; TRBD2 matches at 10 bases. There are 11 residues in the CDR3. Germline V gives CDR1 GTSNPN, CDR2 SVGIG (reference sequence). This chain's CDR3 is CAGLADNEQFF. The CDR3 DNA is TGTGCAGGACTAGCGGACAATGAGCAGTTCTTC.

V gene TRBV29-1 combines with J gene TRBJ2-3; D gene unclear. Per germline, CDR1 SQVTM and CDR2 ANQGSEA. V was pared by 0 bases and J by 2 bases, with 6 bases between. There are 13 residues in the CDR3. CDR3 sequence reads: CSVEEGYTDTQYF. The CDR3 DNA sequence: TGCAGCGTTGAAGAGGGTTACACAGATACGCAGTATTTT.

With respect to this clone: A junction end diverges from the germline sequence, so it may reflect a read error. The chain couples TRBV4-3 to TRBJ1-2; D may be TRBD1 (5 bases). Germline assignment: CDR1 LGHNA and CDR2 YSLEER. This CDR3 is built from 16 residues. CDR3: CASSQEFMDNNYGCTF. CDR3 coding DNA: TGCGCCAGCAGCCAAGAGTTTATGGACAATAACTATGGCTGCACCTTC.

The rearrangement uses TRBV18 and TRBJ2-1; 9 positions match TRBD1. Germline V gene sequence: CDR1 KGHSH, CDR2 LQKENI. The CDR3 runs 19 residues. J gave up 0 bases and V 0 bases, and 9 bases lay outside the gene matches. In DNA, the CDR3 is TGTGCCAGCTCACCACCCGGCGGGACAGGGCTTAGCTCCTACAATGAGCAGTTCTTC. This gives the protein CASSPPGGTGLSSYNEQFF.

The chain employs TRBV15 and TRBJ1-1; 10 positions agree with TRBD1. CDR1 LNHNV and CDR2 YYDKDF come from the germline V gene (reference sequence). With V trimmed by 5 bases and J by 8 bases, 11 bases remained unmatched. The CDR3 consists of 15 residues. The CDR3 spells CATSHPTGGKYEAFF. The CDR3 coding sequence is TGTGCCACCAGCCACCCGACAGGGGGCAAGTACGAAGCTTTCTTT. Variable domain in full (rest from reference TRBV15 and TRBJ1-1): DAMVIQNPRYQVTQFGKPVTLSCSQTLNHNVMYWYQQKSSQAPKLLFHYYDKDFNNEADTPDNFQSRRPNTSFCFLDIRSPGLGDTAMYLCATSHPTGGKYEAFFGQGTRLTVV.

The chain joins TRBV11-2 to TRBJ2-5, with TRBD1 matching over 7 bases. Trimming cost V 4 bases and J 5 bases; bases outside gene matches: 7. The CDR3 is 14 amino acids. Germline V lookup: CDR1 SGHAT, CDR2 FQNNGV. The CDR3 protein is CASSSPTGFETQYF. The CDR3 nucleotides read TGTGCCAGCAGCTCGCCGACAGGGTTTGAGACCCAGTACTTC.

This clone was seen a handful of times. The rearrangement joins TRBV7-2 to TRBJ2-1; D might be TRBD2 (5 bases). Trimming removed 4 bases at V and 7 bases at J, with 11 bases between. Germline V gene data show CDR1 as SGHTA and CDR2 as FQGNSA. The CDR3 is 13 amino acids. This CDR3 reads CASSYDSGNEQFF. Written as DNA, the CDR3 is TGTGCCAGCAGCTATGACTCGGGAAATGAGCAGTTCTTC.

A few counts support this clone. The chain is built from TRBV29-1 and TRBJ2-5; 7 positions agree with TRBD2. The V and J ends lost 0 bases and 6 bases, in that order; junction bases with no gene match: 10. From germline, CDR1 is SQVTM and CDR2 ANQGSEA. This CDR3 contains 15 residues. The CDR3 region is CSVEDSAGATQTQYF. In DNA form, the CDR3 reads TGCAGCGTTGAAGATAGTGCGGGAGCGACACAGACCCAGTACTTC.

In this sample, this clone turned up a few times. CDR3 residues: CSVRKTGDEQFF. Written as DNA, the CDR3 is TGCAGCGTTCGGAAGACAGGGGATGAGCAGTTCTTC. V is TRBV29-1 and J is TRBJ2-1; 8 bases are shared with TRBD1. The CDR3 totals 12 residues. With V trimmed by 5 bases and J by 8 bases, 5 bases remained unmatched. CDR1 and CDR2 from the germline V gene are SQVTM and ANQGSEA.

This chain links TRBV11-2 with TRBJ2-3; weak D call: TRBD2 (5 bases). This CDR3 is built from 15 residues. Germline CDR1 is SGHAT and CDR2 is FQNNGV. The ends were cut back, 3 bases at V and 1 base at J, with 11 bases in the middle. The CDR3 DNA reads as TGTGCCAGCAGCTTCATGCGGGCCCGCACAGATACGCAGTATTTT. This sequence encodes CASSFMRARTDTQYF.

The chain joins TRBV9 to TRBJ2-1; TRBD2 is a possible D gene (6 bases). Germline lookup yields CDR1 SGDLS and CDR2 YYNGEE. Between the trimmed V and J ends, which lost 3 bases and 6 bases, there was a span of 16 bases. The CDR3 extends over 15 amino acids. The CDR3, as DNA: TGTGCCAGCAGCGCACGGGACTCCGCAATCAATGAGCAGTTCTTC. This gives the protein CASSARDSAINEQFF.

CDR3 sequence reads: CSVITQGALAYGYTF. The CDR3 DNA is TGCAGCGTTATAACGCAGGGTGCGTTAGCCTATGGCTACACCTTC. This chain links TRBV29-1 with TRBJ1-2; the D gene is possibly TRBD1 (5 bases). The CDR3 spans 15 residues. Germline V lookup: CDR1 SQVTM, CDR2 ANQGSEA. Trimming left V 5 bases short and J 4 bases short, with 20 bases between.

This clone has a handful of counts. The chain has TRBV29-1 and TRBJ1-5; tentatively, D is TRBD1 (6 bases). The CDR3 extends over 14 amino acids. Germline loops: CDR1 SQVTM, CDR2 ANQGSEA. Trimming shortened V by 0 bases and J by 7 bases, and 13 bases separated the two germline ends. CDR3 coding DNA: TGCAGCGTTGAAGATCAGGGGTCAGGGCAGCCCCAGCATTTT. Amino acid sequence: CSVEDQGSGQPQHF. Full variable domain (outside the CDR3, taken from reference TRBV29-1 and TRBJ1-5): SAVISQKPSRDICQRGTSLTIQCQVDSQVTMMFWYRQQPGQSLTLIATANQGSEATYESGFVIDKFPISRPNLTFSTLTVSNMSPEDSSIYLCSVEDQGSGQPQHFGDGTRLSIL.

This chain connects TRBV11-2 to TRBJ1-4, with D possibly being TRBD1 (5 bases). V was trimmed by 5 bases and J by 4 bases, leaving 14 bases between them. There are 15 residues in the CDR3. Germline V gene data show CDR1 as SGHAT and CDR2 as FQNNGV. The CDR3 nucleotides read TGTGCCAGCAGCCCAGCCGGCGGGGGTAATGAAAAACTGTTTTTT. This translates into CASSPAGGGNEKLFF.

The CDR3: CSVLVGDTGELFF. The CDR3 bases are TGCAGCGTTTTAGTGGGGGACACCGGGGAGCTGTTTTTT. The chain joins TRBV29-1 to TRBJ2-2; D possibly uses TRBD1 or TRBD2 (5 bases each). V was shortened by 5 bases and J by 3 bases, with 10 bases between the two germline ends. CDR1 and CDR2 from the germline V gene are SQVTM and ANQGSEA. The CDR3 has 13 amino acids.

This clone was observed a handful of times. The chain employs TRBV4-1 and TRBJ1-4; D unresolved. This CDR3 contains 13 residues. Deletions cut 4 bases from V and 7 bases from J, with 10 bases between. Germline lookup yields CDR1 MGHRA and CDR2 YSYEKL. The CDR3 sequence is CASSPPDGEKLFF. CDR3 DNA sequence: TGCGCCAGCAGCCCCCCGGACGGTGAAAAACTGTTTTTT.

The sample holds a few counts of this clone. The rearrangement uses TRBV2 and TRBJ2-2; D is perhaps TRBD1 (5 bases). The CDR3 runs to 13 residues. The V and J ends lost 7 bases and 0 bases respectively, with 6 bases between them. Germline V gene data show CDR1 as SNHLY and CDR2 as FYNNEI. CDR3 protein: CASIQANTGELFF. DNA for the CDR3: TGTGCCAGCATACAGGCGAACACCGGGGAGCTGTTTTTT. Supplemented by reference TRBV2 and TRBJ2-2, the full variable domain reads EPEVTQTPSHQVTQMGQEVILRCVPISNHLYFYWYRQILGQKVEFLVSFYNNEISEKSEIFDDQFSVERPDGSNFTLKIRSTKLEDSAMYFCASIQANTGELFFGEGSRLTVL.

The chain employs TRBV27 and TRBJ1-1; perhaps TRBD1 as D (5 bases). This CDR3 has 13 amino acids. CDR1 MNHEY and CDR2 SMNVEV come from the germline V gene (reference sequence). Trimming pared 4 bases from V and 7 bases from J, leaving 13 bases between. The CDR3 is CASSSGTYGEAFF. The DNA for the CDR3 is TGTGCCAGCAGTTCAGGGACTTACGGTGAAGCTTTCTTT.

The chain couples TRBV13 to TRBJ2-5; 8 nucleotides agree with TRBD1. Germline V gene data show CDR1 as PRHDT and CDR2 as FYEKMQ (reference sequence). The CDR3 totals 15 residues. The V segment lost 5 bases and the J segment 3 bases; nucleotides outside the gene matches: 8. CDR3 DNA: TGTGCCAGCAGCCATCCCGGGACAGGCAAAGAGACCCAGTACTTC. Residues: CASSHPGTGKETQYF.

The chain combines TRBV5-6 with TRBJ1-1; no clear D gene. In germline, CDR1 is SGHDT, CDR2 YYEEEE. Trimming pared 0 bases from V and 6 bases from J, leaving 9 bases between. This CDR3 region has 13 residues. CDR3 sequence (DNA): TGTGCCAGCAGCTTGGGAGAGCTTCCTGAAGCTTTCTTT. This codes for CASSLGELPEAFF.

The rearrangement uses TRBV2 and TRBJ2-3; the D is unclear. The V gene's germline CDR1 is SNHLY and CDR2 FYNNEI. V was cut by 6 bases and J by 4 bases, with 11 bases left in between. This CDR3 is built from 13 residues. Here the CDR3 reads CASRGSAADTQYF. As DNA, the CDR3 is TGTGCCAGCAGGGGTTCCGCAGCAGATACGCAGTATTTT.

This clone was seen more than once but under ten times. This chain connects TRBV29-1 to TRBJ1-2; D not resolved. The CDR3 is made up of 13 amino acids. Per germline, CDR1 SQVTM and CDR2 ANQGSEA. Trimming pared 0 bases from V and 2 bases from J, leaving 7 bases between. CDR3: CSVEDVGNYGYTF. CDR3 nucleotide sequence: TGCAGCGTTGAAGATGTAGGGAACTATGGCTACACCTTC.